This entry lists 27 T cell receptor beta chains sequenced from one sample in a study of T cell repertoires in cytomegalovirus infection. Each CDR3 protein gets one entry after TCRdb re-called the reads with MiXCR. Of around 140,000 distinct CDR3 sequences in the sample, roughly 6% were seen once. Sequenced sample: PBMCs. Receptors were obtained from a human donor in good health (CMV status not recorded). Some clones in this sample may be carry-over from other donors' samples.

This clonotype was seen a few times. This chain uses TRBV7-3 with TRBJ2-7; D possibly corresponds to TRBD1 (5 bases). Trimming removed 2 bases at V and 4 bases at J, with 9 bases between. The CDR3 spans 13 residues. CDR1 and CDR2 from the germline V gene are SGHTA and FQGTGA. The CDR3 DNA is TGTGCCAGCAGCTTACTGGCAGGGTACGAGCAGTACTTC. It is translated as CASSLLAGYEQYF.

This clonotype was detected ten times or more. The chain couples TRBV6-2 or TRBV6-3 to TRBJ1-2; D remains ambiguous. Per germline, CDR1 MNHEY and CDR2 SVGEGT. This CDR3 is 13 amino acids long. With 0 bases removed from V and 4 bases from J, the gap between germline ends came to 6 bases. CDR3 sequence reads: CASSYSTTYGYTF. The CDR3 nucleotides are TGTGCCAGCAGTTACTCGACGACCTATGGCTACACCTTC.

This clonotype was found many times. The chain links TRBV7-2 to TRBJ1-2, with 9 bases that match TRBD1. The CDR3 has 13 residues. Per the germline V gene, CDR1 is SGHTA and CDR2 is FQGNSA. The ends lost 5 bases at V and 7 bases at J; junction bases unmatched: 5. The CDR3 DNA reads as TGTGCCAGCAGCCTGGGACAGGGTCTTGGCTACACCTTC. Protein: CASSLGQGLGYTF.

The sample holds many counts of this clonotype. The chain recombines TRBV6-1 with TRBJ2-3; perhaps TRBD1 as D (6 bases). V was cut by 7 bases and J by 0 bases, with 14 bases left in between. The CDR3 runs to 15 residues. Germline V gene lookup returns CDR1 MNHNS and CDR2 SASEGT. CDR3 region: CASMWGPESTDTQYF. The CDR3 region has the DNA TGTGCCAGCATGTGGGGGCCGGAAAGCACAGATACGCAGTATTTT.

The chain links TRBV20-1 to TRBJ2-3, with TRBD1 identical over 7 bases. From germline, CDR1 is DFQATT and CDR2 SNEGSKA (reference sequence). V trimming: 5 bases; J trimming: 2 bases; junction bases outside the gene matches: 13. There are 16 residues in the CDR3. The CDR3: CSAPKRGPDLTDTQYF. CDR3 coding DNA: TGCAGTGCTCCTAAAAGGGGGCCAGATCTCACAGATACGCAGTATTTT.

This chain uses TRBV7-9 with TRBJ2-1, with a weak D call TRBD1 (5 bases). Trimming removed 6 bases from V and 7 bases from J, with 25 bases in between. This CDR3 contains 17 residues. Germline V gene sequence: CDR1 SEHNR, CDR2 FQNEAQ (reference sequence). The CDR3 nucleotides are TGTGCCAGCAGAAAAATGGCAGGGCCGCCCCTTACAAATGAGCAGTTCTTC. It translates to CASRKMAGPPLTNEQFF.

This clonotype was seen repeatedly, ten times or more. The genes are TRBV30 and TRBJ1-1; TRBD1 matches at 9 bases. V lost 2 bases and J lost 3; bases outside the gene matches: 4. CDR1 and CDR2 from the germline V gene are GTSNPN and SVGIG (reference sequence). The CDR3 contains 14 residues. The CDR3 protein is CAWSYRGLDTEAFF. CDR3 DNA: TGTGCCTGGAGTTACAGGGGGCTTGACACTGAAGCTTTCTTT.

The chain combines TRBV11-2 with TRBJ2-7; no definite D call. V was pared by 0 bases and J by 3 bases, with 9 bases between. The CDR3 runs 14 residues. Germline V gene data show CDR1 as SGHAT and CDR2 as FQNNGV. CDR3 DNA: TGTGCCAGCAGCTTAGAGAATCTGGGCTACGAGCAGTACTTC. This translates into CASSLENLGYEQYF.

This clonotype was detected many times. The V and J genes are TRBV7-2 and TRBJ2-3, with D perhaps matching TRBD2 (6 bases). The CDR3 length is 16 residues. V was cut by 1 base and J by 1 base, with 12 bases left in between. CDR1 is SGHTA and CDR2 is FQGNSA in the germline V gene. This chain's CDR3 is CASSLGRGGGTDTQYF. CDR3 DNA: TGTGCCAGCAGCTTAGGAAGGGGCGGGGGCACAGATACGCAGTATTTT.

This clonotype was seen repeatedly, ten times or more. The V gene is TRBV7-9, the J gene TRBJ2-7, with 12 bases aligning to TRBD2. V was clipped by 1 base and J by 3 bases; unmatched bases: 1. Germline V gene lookup returns CDR1 SEHNR and CDR2 FQNEAQ (reference sequence). The CDR3 loop spans 15 amino acids. This chain's CDR3 is CASSLELAGGYEQYF. Written as DNA, the CDR3 is TGTGCCAGCAGCTTAGAACTAGCGGGGGGCTACGAGCAGTACTTC. Filled out from reference TRBV7-9 and TRBJ2-7, the complete variable domain reads DTGVSQNPRHKITKRGQNVTFRCDPISEHNRLYWYRQTLGQGPEFLTYFQNEAQLEKSRLLSDRFSAERPKGSFSTLEIQRTEQGDSAMYLCASSLELAGGYEQYFGPGTRLTVT.

This clonotype was recorded many times. V and J are TRBV28 and TRBJ2-3; TRBD2 agrees at 9 bases. V was clipped by 3 bases and J by 1 base; unmatched bases: 8. The CDR3 consists of 17 residues. CDR1 is MDHEN and CDR2 is SYDVKM in the germline V gene. CDR3 in DNA: TGTGCCAGCAGTTTCCCTCTTAGGACTAGCGGCACAGATACGCAGTATTTT. Encoded protein: CASSFPLRTSGTDTQYF.

This clonotype was observed at least ten times. The V gene is TRBV28, the J gene TRBJ2-5; 10 bases match TRBD1. J lost 8 bases, V lost 7 bases, and 7 bases had no gene match. The V gene's germline CDR1 is MDHEN and CDR2 SYDVKM. This CDR3 region has 13 residues. The CDR3 DNA is TGTGCCAGCACTGGGACAGGGGTTGATACCCAGTACTTC. It codes for CASTGTGVDTQYF. Looking up the rest from reference TRBV28 and TRBJ2-5 gives the full variable domain: DVKVTQSSRYLVKRTGEKVFLECVQDMDHENMFWYRQDPGLGLRLIYFSYDVKMKEKGDIPEGYSVSREKKERFSLILESASTNQTSMYLCASTGTGVDTQYFGPGTRLLVL.

V is TRBV7-2 and J is TRBJ1-6, with D unclear. This CDR3 comprises 16 residues. CDR1 is SGHTA, CDR2 FQGNSA, per germline. The V end was cut by 2 bases, the J end by 7 bases, with 15 bases between. CDR3 in DNA: TGTGCCAGCAGCTTAAGACGAACAGCGACGAATTCACCCCTCCACTTT. It encodes CASSLRRTATNSPLHF. Filled out from reference TRBV7-2 and TRBJ1-6, the complete variable domain reads GAGVSQSPSNKVTEKGKDVELRCDPISGHTALYWYRQSLGQGLEFLIYFQGNSAPDKSGLPSDRFSAERTGGSVSTLTIQRTQQEDSAVYLCASSLRRTATNSPLHFGNGTRLTVT.

Details on this clonotype: The junction does not match germline at one end; this may be a read error. J is TRBJ1-2 and V is TRBV5-3; D unclear. TRBV5-3 is an open reading frame, and its role is uncertain. The CDR3 contains 13 residues. The CDR3: CASSLQAGGGYSF. CDR3 nucleotides: TGTGCCAGCAGCCTCCAGGCTGGAGGCGGCTACTCCTTC.

This clonotype was seen at least ten times. The V gene is TRBV7-2, the J gene TRBJ1-1; 7 bases are shared with TRBD1. The CDR3 contains 12 residues. V was pared by 5 bases and J by 8 bases, with 5 bases of the junction left unmatched. The germline gives CDR1 SGHTA, CDR2 FQGNSA. CDR3 protein: CASSTRGVEAFF. The CDR3 region has the DNA TGTGCCAGCAGCACCAGGGGGGTGGAAGCTTTCTTT.

This clonotype was observed at least ten times. This chain joins TRBV5-1 and TRBJ2-2; TRBD1 agrees at 7 bases. Germline assignment: CDR1 SGHRS and CDR2 YFSETQ. The CDR3 runs 15 residues. V lost 4 bases and J lost 6; bases outside the gene matches: 9. Here the CDR3 DNA reads TGCGCCAGCAGCGTAAAGACAGGGTGGTCCGGGGAGCTGTTTTTT. Amino acid sequence: CASSVKTGWSGELFF.

The rearrangement links TRBV2 to TRBJ2-1, with TRBD1 identical over 8 bases. CDR1 is SNHLY, CDR2 FYNNEI, per germline. V lost 3 bases to trimming and J lost 8 bases; unmatched junction nucleotides: 9. CDR3 length: 15 amino acids. CDR3 protein: CASSDRDRWVDEQFF. The CDR3 DNA is TGTGCCAGCAGTGATCGGGACAGGTGGGTCGATGAGCAGTTCTTC.

In this sample, this clonotype turned up a few times. This rearrangement joins TRBV2 to TRBJ1-1, with 8 positions matching TRBD1. The CDR3 is 17 amino acids. Germline CDR1 SNHLY, CDR2 FYNNEI. J gave up 3 bases and V 3 bases, and 12 bases lay outside the gene matches. CDR3 bases: TGTGCCAGCAGTGATCAGGCAGGGGGCGCGAGGGACACTGAAGCTTTCTTT. Residues: CASSDQAGGARDTEAFF.

This clonotype was seen at least ten times. A clone one base away is much larger, so this may be a read error. V and J are TRBV7-2 and TRBJ2-7; either TRBD1 or TRBD2 may supply D (5 bases each). Germline loops: CDR1 SGHTA, CDR2 FQGNSA. The CDR3 is made up of 12 amino acids. The V end was cut by 0 bases, the J end by 6 bases, with 6 bases between. For the CDR3, the DNA is TGTGCCAGCAGCTTAGCGAGGGGCGAGCAGTACTTC. Translated, it gives CASSLARGEQYF. Together with reference TRBV7-2 and TRBJ2-7, the CDR3 gives the full variable domain: GAGVSQSPSNKVTEKGKDVELRCDPISGHTALYWYRQSLGQGLEFLIYFQGNSAPDKSGLPSDRFSAERTGGSVSTLTIQRTQQEDSAVYLCASSLARGEQYFGPGTRLTVT.

This clonotype was counted at least ten times. The CDR3 spells CASSLSIWTLNEKLFF. For the CDR3, the DNA is TGTGCCAGCAGCTTATCGATTTGGACTCTTAATGAAAAACTGTTTTTT. The chain uses TRBV7-2 and TRBJ1-4, with D unclear. Germline CDR1 reads SGHTA; CDR2 reads FQGNSA. The CDR3 length is 16 residues. Trimming removed 2 bases at V and 4 bases at J, with 14 bases between. Filled out from reference TRBV7-2 and TRBJ1-4, the complete variable domain reads GAGVSQSPSNKVTEKGKDVELRCDPISGHTALYWYRQSLGQGLEFLIYFQGNSAPDKSGLPSDRFSAERTGGSVSTLTIQRTQQEDSAVYLCASSLSIWTLNEKLFFGSGTQLSVL.

This clonotype was recorded at least ten times. The V and J genes are TRBV2 and TRBJ2-5; 8 nucleotides agree with TRBD2. J was trimmed by 4 bases and V by 1 base; bases with no gene match: 5. The germline gives CDR1 SNHLY, CDR2 FYNNEI. The CDR3 loop spans 15 amino acids. The CDR3 DNA reads TGTGCCAGCAGTGAAGAAGCGGGGGATGGAGAGACCCAGTACTTC. This translates into CASSEEAGDGETQYF. Full variable domain (rest looked up from reference TRBV2 and TRBJ2-5): EPEVTQTPSHQVTQMGQEVILRCVPISNHLYFYWYRQILGQKVEFLVSFYNNEISEKSEIFDDQFSVERPDGSNFTLKIRSTKLEDSAMYFCASSEEAGDGETQYFGPGTRLLVL.

At least ten counts were recorded for this clonotype. This chain uses TRBV7-8 with TRBJ2-2, with 8 bases lining up with TRBD1. The CDR3 extends over 16 amino acids. J lost 1 base, V lost 7 bases, and 8 bases had no gene match. Germline V lookup: CDR1 SGHVS, CDR2 FQNEAQ. CDR3 in amino acids: CASTLSGTGNTGELFF. The CDR3 nucleotides are TGTGCCAGCACCCTTTCAGGGACAGGGAACACCGGGGAGCTGTTTTTT.

The rearrangement links TRBV29-1 to TRBJ2-5, with TRBD1 matching over 10 bases. CDR3 length: 12 amino acids. CDR1 and CDR2 from the germline V gene are SQVTM and ANQGSEA. The J segment lost 5 bases and the V segment lost 7 bases, leaving 4 bases of the junction unmatched. The CDR3, as DNA: TGCAGCGGAGGACAGGGGGGTGAGACCCAGTACTTC. This codes for CSGGQGGETQYF.

This clonotype was observed many times. The V call is TRBV7-9, the J call TRBJ2-5, with D hard to call. The CDR3 totals 12 residues. V lost 1 base and J 3 bases, leaving 3 bases between the germline ends. CDR1 and CDR2 (germline): SEHNR, FQNEAQ (reference sequence). CDR3 sequence reads: CASSLGEETQYF. In DNA form, the CDR3 reads TGTGCCAGCAGCTTAGGGGAAGAGACCCAGTACTTC.

The V call is TRBV28, the J call TRBJ2-3; D ambiguous. V lost 4 bases and J lost 4, with 9 bases in between. CDR1 and CDR2 (germline): MDHEN, SYDVKM. The CDR3 consists of 13 residues. DNA of the CDR3: TGTGCCAGCAGTTGGACGGGCGCAGATACGCAGTATTTT. It yields the protein CASSWTGADTQYF.

The table lists this clonotype with many counts. V usage is TRBV7-2 and J usage is TRBJ2-5, with TRBD2 matching 10 bases. Germline-derived CDR1 and CDR2 are SGHTA and FQGNSA. Unmatched junction bases numbered 5, after V lost 5 bases and J lost 5 bases. This CDR3 region has 14 residues. The CDR3 sequence is CASSPSGGAETQYF. The CDR3 DNA is TGTGCCAGCAGCCCCAGCGGGGGGGCGGAGACCCAGTACTTC.

This clonotype was seen many times. This sequence joins TRBV7-2 and TRBJ2-7, with 13 bases that match TRBD2. V lost 6 bases and J lost 5; bases outside the gene matches: 4. This CDR3 has 14 amino acids. Germline CDR1 reads SGHTA; CDR2 reads FQGNSA. The CDR3 reads CASRPGLAGDEQYF. DNA of the CDR3: TGTGCCAGCAGGCCCGGACTAGCGGGGGACGAGCAGTACTTC.